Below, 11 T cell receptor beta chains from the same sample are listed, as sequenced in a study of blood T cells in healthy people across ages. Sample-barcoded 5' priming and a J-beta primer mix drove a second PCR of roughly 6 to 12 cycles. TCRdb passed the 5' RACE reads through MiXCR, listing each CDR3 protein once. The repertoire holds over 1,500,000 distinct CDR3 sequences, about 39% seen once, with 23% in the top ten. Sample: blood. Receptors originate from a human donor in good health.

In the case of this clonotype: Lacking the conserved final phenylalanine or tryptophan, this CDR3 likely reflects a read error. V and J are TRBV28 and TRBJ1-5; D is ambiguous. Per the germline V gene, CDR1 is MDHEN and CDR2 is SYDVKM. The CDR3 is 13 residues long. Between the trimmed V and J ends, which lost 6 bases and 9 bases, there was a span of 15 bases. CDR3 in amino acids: CASSRTLGRPQHC. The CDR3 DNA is TGTGCCAGCAGCCGGACGCTAGGCCGGCCCCAGCATTGT.

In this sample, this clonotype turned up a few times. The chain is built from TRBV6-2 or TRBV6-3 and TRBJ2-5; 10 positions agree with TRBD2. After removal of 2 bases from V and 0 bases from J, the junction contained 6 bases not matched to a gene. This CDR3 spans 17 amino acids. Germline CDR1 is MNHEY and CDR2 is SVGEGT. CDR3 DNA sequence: TGTGCCAGCAGTTACGAGGGTAGCGGGGGGTACCAAGAGACCCAGTACTTC. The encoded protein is CASSYEGSGGYQETQYF.

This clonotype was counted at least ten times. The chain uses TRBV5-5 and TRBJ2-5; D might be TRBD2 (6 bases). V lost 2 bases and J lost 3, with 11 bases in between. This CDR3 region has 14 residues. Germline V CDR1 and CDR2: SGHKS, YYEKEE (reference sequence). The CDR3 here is CASSFRGGEETQYF. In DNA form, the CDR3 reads TGTGCCAGCAGCTTTAGGGGCGGGGAAGAGACCCAGTACTTC. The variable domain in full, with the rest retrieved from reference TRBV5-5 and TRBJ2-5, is DAGVTQSPTHLIKTRGQQVTLRCSPISGHKSVSWYQQVLGQGPQFIFQYYEKEERGRGNFPDRFSARQFPNYSSELNVNALLLGDSALYLCASSFRGGEETQYFGPGTRLLVL.

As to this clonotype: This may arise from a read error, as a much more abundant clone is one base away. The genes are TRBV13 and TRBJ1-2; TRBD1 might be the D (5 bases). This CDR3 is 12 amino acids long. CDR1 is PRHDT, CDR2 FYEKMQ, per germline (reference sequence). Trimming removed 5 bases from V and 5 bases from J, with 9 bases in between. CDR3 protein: CASSTDRYGYTF. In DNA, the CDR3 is TGTGCCAGCAGCACCGACAGATATGGCTACACCTTC.

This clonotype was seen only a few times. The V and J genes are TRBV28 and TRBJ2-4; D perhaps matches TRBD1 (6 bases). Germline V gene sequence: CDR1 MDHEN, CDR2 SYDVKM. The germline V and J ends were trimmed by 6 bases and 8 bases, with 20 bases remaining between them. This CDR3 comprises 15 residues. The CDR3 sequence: CASRTNTGLGYIQYF. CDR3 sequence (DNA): TGTGCCAGCAGAACAAATACAGGGTTGGGGTACATTCAGTACTTC. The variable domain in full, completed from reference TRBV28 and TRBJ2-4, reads DVKVTQSSRYLVKRTGEKVFLECVQDMDHENMFWYRQDPGLGLRLIYFSYDVKMKEKGDIPEGYSVSREKKERFSLILESASTNQTSMYLCASRTNTGLGYIQYFGAGTRLSVL.

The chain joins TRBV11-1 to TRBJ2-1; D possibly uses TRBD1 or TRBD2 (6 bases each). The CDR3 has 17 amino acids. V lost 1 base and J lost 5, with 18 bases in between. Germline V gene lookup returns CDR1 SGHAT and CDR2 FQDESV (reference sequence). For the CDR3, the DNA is TGTGCCAGCAGCTTAGGGGTGGACAGAGCGGGCAACAATGAGCAGTTCTTC. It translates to CASSLGVDRAGNNEQFF.

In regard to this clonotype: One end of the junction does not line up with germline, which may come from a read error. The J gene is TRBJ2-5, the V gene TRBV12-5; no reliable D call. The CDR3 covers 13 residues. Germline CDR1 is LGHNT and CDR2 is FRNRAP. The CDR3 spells CASGSGPQETQYF. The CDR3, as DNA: TGTGCTAGCGGTTCCGGCCCCCAAGAGACCCAGTACTTC.

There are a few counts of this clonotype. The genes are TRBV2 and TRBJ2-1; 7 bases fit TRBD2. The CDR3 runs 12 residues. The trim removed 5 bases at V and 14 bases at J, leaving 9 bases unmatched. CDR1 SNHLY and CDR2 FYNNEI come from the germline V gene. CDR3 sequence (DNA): TGTGCCAGCAGTCTAGGGACTACCCAGGAGTTCTTC. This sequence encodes CASSLGTTQEFF.

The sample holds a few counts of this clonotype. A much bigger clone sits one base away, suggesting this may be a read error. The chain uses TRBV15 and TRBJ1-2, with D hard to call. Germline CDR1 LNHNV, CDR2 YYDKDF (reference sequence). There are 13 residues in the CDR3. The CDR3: CTTSRDLNYGYTF. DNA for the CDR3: TGTACCACCAGCAGAGATCTCAACTATGGCTACACCTTC. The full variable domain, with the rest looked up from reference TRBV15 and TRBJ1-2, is DAMVIQNPRYQVTQFGKPVTLSCSQTLNHNVMYWYQQKSSQAPKLLFHYYDKDFNNEADTPDNFQSRRPNTSFCFLDIRSPGLGDTAMYLCTTSRDLNYGYTFGSGTRLTVV.

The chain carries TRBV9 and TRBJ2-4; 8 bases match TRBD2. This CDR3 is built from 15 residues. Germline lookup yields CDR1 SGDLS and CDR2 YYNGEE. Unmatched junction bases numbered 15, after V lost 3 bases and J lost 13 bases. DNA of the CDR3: TGTGCCAGCAGCGCAGCGGGGCGGGGGGCGGAAGAGCAGTACTTC. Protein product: CASSAAGRGAEEQYF. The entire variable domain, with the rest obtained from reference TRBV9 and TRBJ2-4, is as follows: DSGVTQTPKHLITATGQRVTLRCSPRSGDLSVYWYQQSLDQGLQFLIQYYNGEERAKGNILERFSAQQFPDLHSELNLSSLELGDSALYFCASSAAGRGAEEQYFGAGTRLSVL.

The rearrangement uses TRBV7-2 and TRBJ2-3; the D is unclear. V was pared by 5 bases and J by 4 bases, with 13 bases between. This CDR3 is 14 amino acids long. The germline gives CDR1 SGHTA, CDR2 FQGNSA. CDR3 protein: CASSPGRSSDTQYF. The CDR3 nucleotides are TGTGCCAGCAGCCCCGGCCGGTCTTCAGATACGCAGTATTTT.